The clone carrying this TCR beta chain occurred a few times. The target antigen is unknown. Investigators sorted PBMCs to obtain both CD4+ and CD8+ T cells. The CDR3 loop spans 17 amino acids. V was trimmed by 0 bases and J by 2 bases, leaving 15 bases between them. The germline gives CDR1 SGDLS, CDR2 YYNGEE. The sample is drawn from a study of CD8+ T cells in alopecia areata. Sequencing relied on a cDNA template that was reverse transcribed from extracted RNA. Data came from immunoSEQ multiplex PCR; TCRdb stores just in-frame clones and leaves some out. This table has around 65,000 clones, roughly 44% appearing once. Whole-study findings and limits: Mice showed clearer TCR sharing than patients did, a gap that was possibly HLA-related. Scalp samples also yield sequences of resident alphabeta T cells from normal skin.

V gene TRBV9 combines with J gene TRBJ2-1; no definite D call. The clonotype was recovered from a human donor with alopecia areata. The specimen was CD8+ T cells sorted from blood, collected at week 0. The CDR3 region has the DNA TGTGCCAGCAGCGTAGAGTGGACCCCGAGGCCCTACAATGAGCAGTTCTTC. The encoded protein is CASSVEWTPRPYNEQFF.